Each of the 16 T cell receptor beta chains below was sequenced from the same sample in a study of cytomegalovirus exposure and HLA in healthy donors. A multiplex PCR was run with 60 Vbeta primers and 13 Jbeta primers. Profiled with immunoSEQ multiplex PCR; TCRdb holds only in-frame clones, not every one. The repertoire consists of about 160,000 clones, with around 76% occurring once and the leading ten covering about 2.1%. What was sequenced was PBMCs. The receptors stem from a female donor in good health and CMV-seronegative.

This clone was detected only once. The chain links TRBV9 to TRBJ2-7; 7 bases line up with TRBD1. V gave up 5 bases and J gave up 0 bases; unmatched junction bases: 8. The CDR3 covers 15 residues. Germline V gene lookup returns CDR1 SGDLS and CDR2 YYNGEE. The CDR3 reads CASSRQGYSSYEQYF. The DNA of the CDR3 is TGTGCCAGCAGTCGACAGGGCTATAGCTCCTACGAGCAGTACTTC.

The chain links TRBV2 to TRBJ2-3; 9 bases align to TRBD1. Germline CDR1 and CDR2: SNHLY and FYNNEI. The length of the CDR3 is 15 residues. J lost 3 bases, V lost 6 bases, and 7 bases had no gene match. The chain's CDR3 is CASSQRQGGTDTQYF. CDR3 sequence (DNA): TGTGCCAGCAGCCAACGACAGGGGGGAACAGATACGCAGTATTTT.

This clone was picked up one time. The junction differs from germline at one of its ends, possibly a read error. The sample has other DNA sequences that encode this CDR3 too. The chain couples TRBV12-5 to TRBJ1-1; 7 nucleotides match TRBD1. CDR1 LGHNT and CDR2 FRNRAP come from the germline V gene. This CDR3 region has 18 residues. For the CDR3, the DNA is TGCGCTAGTGGTTTGGTCCGAACAGGGGTTGATATGAACACTGAAGCTTTCTTT. This translates into CASGLVRTGVDMNTEAFF.

V gene TRBV6-5 combines with J gene TRBJ2-7, with TRBD1 matching 11 bases. J was trimmed by 3 bases and V by 5 bases; bases with no gene match: 3. The CDR3 is made up of 14 amino acids. Looked up from germline, CDR1 is MNHEY and CDR2 is SVGAGI. The CDR3 protein is CASSVDRGLYEQYF. The CDR3 bases are TGTGCCAGCAGTGTGGACAGGGGGCTCTACGAGCAGTACTTC.

The genes are TRBV7-9 and TRBJ2-7; TRBD1 aligns across 10 bases. Germline loops: CDR1 SEHNR, CDR2 FQNEAQ (reference sequence). V shed 5 bases, J shed 1 base, and the junction held 5 bases outside the gene matches. The CDR3 runs 15 residues. DNA of the CDR3: TGTGCCAGCAGCCGGGACAGGGGAAAATCCTACGAGCAGTACTTC. Translated, it gives CASSRDRGKSYEQYF. Full variable domain (remainder filled in from reference TRBV7-9 and TRBJ2-7): DTGVSQNPRHKITKRGQNVTFRCDPISEHNRLYWYRQTLGQGPEFLTYFQNEAQLEKSRLLSDRFSAERPKGSFSTLEIQRTEQGDSAMYLCASSRDRGKSYEQYFGPGTRLTVT.

This clone was seen a handful of times. CDR3 coding DNA: TGTGCCAGCAGCCTGAAAGTAGGGGGCTTTCAGCCCCAGCATTTT. This gives the protein CASSLKVGGFQPQHF. The chain carries TRBV6-5 and TRBJ1-5; 7 nucleotides agree with TRBD1. CDR3 length: 15 residues. CDR1 and CDR2 (germline): MNHEY, SVGAGI. V gave up 6 bases and J gave up 6 bases; unmatched junction bases: 11.

This chain connects TRBV19 to TRBJ1-2, with D hard to call. Germline CDR1 and CDR2: LNHDA and SQIVND (reference sequence). V lost 7 bases and J 0 bases, leaving 15 bases between the germline ends. The length of the CDR3 is 15 residues. The CDR3 coding sequence is TGTGCCAGTAATCGCCCGGGGTCCGCTAACTATGGCTACACCTTC. It specifies CASNRPGSANYGYTF.

The chain combines TRBV6-1 with TRBJ2-7, with 7 bases identical to TRBD1. The CDR3 extends over 15 amino acids. CDR1 and CDR2 (germline): MNHNS, SASEGT. V lost 6 bases and J lost 2; bases outside the gene matches: 10. The CDR3, as DNA: TGTGCCAGCAGACGACAGGGCAGGGGAACCTACGAGCAGTACTTC. The encoded protein is CASRRQGRGTYEQYF.

The V and J genes are TRBV5-1 and TRBJ2-7; perhaps TRBD1 as D (6 bases). This CDR3 is 15 amino acids long. From germline, CDR1 is SGHRS and CDR2 YFSETQ. Trimming removed 3 bases at V and 6 bases at J, with 19 bases between. CDR3 sequence (DNA): TGCGCCAGCAGCTCTAGGGACGTCGCCAGGGGCGAGCAGTACTTC. It codes for CASSSRDVARGEQYF.

This clone was seen once. The chain recombines TRBV27 with TRBJ2-7; 8 positions match TRBD1. The V gene's germline CDR1 is MNHEY and CDR2 SMNVEV (reference sequence). V shed 6 bases and J 1 base; nucleotides not matched to a gene: 8. CDR3 size: 15 residues. The chain's CDR3 is CASRIRTGTSYEQYF. CDR3 bases: TGTGCCAGCAGGATACGGACAGGGACGTCCTACGAGCAGTACTTC.

The chain couples TRBV7-2 to TRBJ1-2; 7 nucleotides align to TRBD1. This CDR3 is built from 15 residues. CDR1 and CDR2 from the germline V gene are SGHTA and FQGNSA. The junction had 9 bases not matched to a gene; V was cut back by 3 bases and J by 5 bases. The CDR3 nucleotides are TGTGCCAGCAGCTTGGGAGCAGGGGGGAGGTATGGCTACACCTTC. Translation: CASSLGAGGRYGYTF.

This clone was seen only once. The V gene is TRBV5-6, the J gene TRBJ1-2; 11 positions match TRBD1. The CDR3 runs to 15 residues. With V trimmed by 4 bases and J by 4 bases, 6 bases remained unmatched. Per germline, CDR1 SGHDT and CDR2 YYEEEE. The CDR3 DNA reads TGTGCCAGCAGCATCCGGGACAGGGGGGGCTATGGCTACACCTTC. Translation gives CASSIRDRGGYGYTF.

This clone was observed many times. The genes are TRBV6-1 and TRBJ2-6, with D maybe TRBD1 (6 bases). Germline V gene sequence: CDR1 MNHNS, CDR2 SASEGT. There are 15 residues in the CDR3. Between the trimmed V and J ends, which lost 4 bases and 1 base, there was a span of 8 bases. The CDR3 nucleotides are TGTGCCAGCAGTGGGACAGCGTCTGGGGCCAACGTCCTGACTTTC. This encodes CASSGTASGANVLTF.

The chain uses TRBV5-1 and TRBJ2-2, with TRBD2 matching 10 bases. Germline CDR1 reads SGHRS; CDR2 reads YFSETQ. The V and J ends lost 4 bases and 10 bases, in that order; junction bases with no gene match: 7. The CDR3 has 14 amino acids. The CDR3 reads CASSPTSGQEELFF. The DNA of the CDR3 is TGCGCCAGCAGCCCGACTAGCGGGCAGGAGGAGCTGTTTTTT.

The rearrangement links TRBV5-1 to TRBJ2-7; TRBD2 aligns across 8 bases. The length of the CDR3 is 16 residues. V lost 0 bases to trimming and J lost 0 bases; unmatched junction nucleotides: 5. Germline CDR1 is SGHRS and CDR2 is YFSETQ. The CDR3 nucleotides read TGCGCCAGCAGCTTGGCGGGAGGGATTAGCTCCTACGAGCAGTACTTC. It yields the protein CASSLAGGISSYEQYF.

The chain uses TRBV19 and TRBJ1-2; D gene ambiguous. The CDR3 has 12 residues. Germline V gives CDR1 LNHDA, CDR2 SQIVND (reference sequence). V gave up 3 bases and J gave up 6 bases, with 8 bases separating them. CDR3 region: CASSMRSHGYTF. The CDR3 coding sequence is TGTGCCAGTAGTATGAGGTCGCATGGCTACACCTTC.